A selection of T cell receptor beta chains follows, all from one sample in a study of Ad26.COV2.S vaccination and SARS-CoV-2 variants. The repertoire was sequenced with immunoSEQ multiplex PCR; TCRdb's copy has only in-frame clones and lacks some. The table includes roughly 410,000 clones, around four fifths detected once. Here the sequenced sample was peripheral blood, taken in a trial of Ad26.COV2.S vaccine versus placebo. The source is a person aged 18-60 years who received the Ad26.COV2.S COVID-19 vaccine or a placebo. CDR3s include the opening cysteine and the closing phenylalanine or tryptophan. D genes are given only for firm matches. Clone size is shown for a subset of rows, as once, few, many or a class of expanded clone.

.	TRBD1	TRBJ1-1	TRBV28	TGTGCCAGCACCCCCGGGACAGGGAACACTGAAGCTTTCTTT	CASTPGTGNTEAFF
.	.	TRBJ1-3	TRBV10-3	TGTGCCATCAGTGAGTCGATTGTCCGGTTAGGGAAAAATGGAAACACCATATATTTT	CAISESIVRLGKNGNTIYF
.	.	TRBJ2-7	TRBV6-5	TGTGCCAGCAGCCTTGGACAGACCTACGAGCAGTACTTC	CASSLGQTYEQYF
.	.	TRBJ1-1	TRBV24-1	TGTGCCACCACCCGGAGGGGCAACTTT	CATTRRGNF
few	.	TRBJ1-5	TRBV6-5	TGTGCCAGCAGGCCTACAGGGCGGGCTCAGCCCCAGCATTTT	CASRPTGRAQPQHF
.	.	TRBJ2-1	TRBV11-2	TGTGCCAGCAGCTCAATACGGATACGGTCCGGAAATGAGCAGTTCTTC	CASSSIRIRSGNEQFF
.	.	TRBJ1-4	TRBV7-9	TGTGCCAGCAGCCTTAGGGAAGGCGGTGAAAAACTGTTTTTT	CASSLREGGEKLFF
.	TRBD1	TRBJ1-1	TRBV5-4	TGTGCCAGCAGCTTCGACAGGGGGGTCACTGAAGCTTTCTTT	CASSFDRGVTEAFF
.	.	TRBJ1-2	TRBV28	TGTGCCAGCACTCGGGGCTATGGCTACACCTTC	CASTRGYGYTF
few	.	TRBJ1-1	TRBV19	TGTGCCAGTAGCTGGACAGTGACCACTGAAGCTTTCTTT	CASSWTVTTEAFF
many	.	TRBJ1-3	TRBV3-1/TRBV3-2	TGTGCCAGCAGCCAATCCGGAGGAAACACCATATATTTT	CASSQSGGNTIYF
once	.	TRBJ1-5	TRBV5-6	TGTGCCAGCAGCCGCGTAGGTTATAGCAATCAGCCCCAGCATTTT	CASSRVGYSNQPQHF
.	.	TRBJ1-4	TRBV30	TGTGCCTGGAACTTCGGCGAAAAACTGTTTTTT	CAWNFGEKLFF
few	.	TRBJ1-5	TRBV30	TGTGCCTGGCCCGGGGTCGTTCCGGAGGGCAATCAGCCCCAGCATTTT	CAWPGVVPEGNQPQHF
once	TRBD2	TRBJ2-3	TRBV6-4	TGTGCCAGCAGTGACACTCGTGGCGGGAGCCCAGATACGCAGTATTTT	CASSDTRGGSPDTQYF
.	.	TRBJ1-4	TRBV3-1/TRBV3-2	TGTGCCAGCAGCGGCAACTTACCCCTAGCAACTAATGAAAAACTGTTTTTT	CASSGNLPLATNEKLFF
.	.	TRBJ2-1	TRBV12-3/TRBV12-4	TGTGCCAGCAGTTCCGGCCCTGAGCAGTTCTTC	CASSSGPEQFF